The present T cell receptor (beta chain) was sequenced within a study of T cell responses to AZD1222 COVID-19 vaccine (dated by TCRdb to about 2021). Study-level background: A total of just over 230 trial participants underwent TCR sequencing, of whom approximately 210 received two doses of AZD1222 and roughly 25 received two doses of the MenACWY control vaccine. Trial participants were enrolled by age into 18-55, 56-69 and 70-plus year subgroups, with around 150, 28 and 57 TCR-sequenced participants respectively. Points the paper makes about the study in general: A significant rise in spike-specific TCR breadth and depth was observed after two AZD1222 doses relative to day 0 and relative to MenACWY recipients. Only five to seven AZD1222 recipients were SARS-CoV-2 seropositive at baseline, limiting conclusions about previously exposed vaccinees. No day 14 peak-response samples were available, so repertoires were characterized only after the peak T cell response. Participants were mostly white British, with more females than males. The authors suggested clonal diversity may have been underestimated. Epitopes outside the regions mutated in the B.1.351 and B.1.1.7 variants were reportedly recognized by nearly half of the unique spike-specific TCRs. In the small 56-69-year group, the increase in depth fell short of significance, most likely because of low power. CD4 TCRs associated with the vaccine covered the entire spike protein, and the dominant responses were in regions 160-218 and 743-854.

The CDR3 regions of human TCRbeta chains were subjected to immunosequencing. Per the source publication's procedure: Repertoire TCRs were checked for matches against a reference library of SARS-CoV-2-specific TCRs that had been generated using the MIRA antigen-specificity platform. Breadth was defined as the fraction of unique TCRs that were SARS-CoV-2-associated. Depth was defined as the fraction of total T cells that were SARS-CoV-2-associated. Each spike-specific TCR was assigned to its reactive spike region and to a CD4 or CD8 class using the MIRA data. Log10-transformed breadth and depth values were compared by one-way ANOVA with Sidak's multiple comparisons tests. Drawn from immuneACCESS, this table holds only the in-frame rearrangements with V and J called that TCRdb kept. Clones are partly lost; checked studies trace under half to an unresolved V gene and leave the rest unexplained. For V, J and clone size, that table is used; D and trimming come from the DNA. The sample records tens of thousands of clones, 87% of which are singletons. The ten largest clones take up less than 20% of the sample.

As to this clone: Its target antigen remains unknown. No per-base quality is available; no much larger clone lies one base away.

The time point label, read with the paper, signifies: about 28 days (+/-7) after the second vaccine dose. AZD1222 recipients given second doses at about 4 weeks or at about 12 weeks were pooled, since spike-specific TCR depth and breadth were not found to differ between the two schedules. Vaccinee samples came from UK trials COV001 and COV002, including a single-blind randomized controlled phase 2/3 trial of AZD1222 (ChAdOx1 nCoV-19) in healthy adults. For TCRbeta chain sequencing, PBMC samples from trial participants were taken at day 0 and at day 28 after the second dose. The germline V gene supplies CDR1 SGHVS and CDR2 FQNEAQ. Between the V and J ends, shortened by 3 bases and 0 bases respectively, the junction contains 9 bases. The CDR3 contains 15 residues, cysteine and phenylalanine counted. The kept DNA is CDR3 alone, 45 bases in frame from the first base.

The chain is encoded by TRBV7-8 joined to TRBJ1-5; no D segment can be confidently identified. The sample consisted of peripheral blood, taken 28 days after the second AZD1222 dose. The clonotype comes from an adult who received the AZD1222 COVID-19 vaccine. The CDR3 loop reads CASSFFSSSNQPQHF. At the DNA level, the sequence is TGTGCCAGCAGCTTTTTTTCTAGTAGCAATCAGCCCCAGCATTTT.